The rows below give T cell receptor beta chains drawn from one sample of a study of shared clonotypes between healthy human individuals. Clones were read by immunoSEQ multiplex PCR, and TCRdb kept only the in-frame ones, dropping some. In the table there are over a million clones, about four fifths of which are singletons. Sequenced input: memory CD4+ T cells from PBMCs. Receptor source: a young man in good health. Some clones in this sample may be carry-over from other donors' samples. CDR3s include the opening cysteine and the closing phenylalanine or tryptophan. The order of the fields is V gene, J gene, D gene, clone size, CDR3 DNA, CDR3 protein. D genes are given only for firm matches. Clone size appears in some rows only: once, few, many, or a class for an expanded clone.

>TRBV9|TRBJ2-3|TRBD2|.
TGTGCCAGCAGCGTAGGGACTAGCGGGGACACAGATACGCAGTATTTT
CASSVGTSGDTDTQYF
>TRBV7-9|TRBJ1-2|.|few
TGTGCCAGCAGCTTAGTAACAGGAGCACCAGAAGGCTACACCTTC
CASSLVTGAPEGYTF
>TRBV25-1|TRBJ1-5|.|.
TGTGCCAGCAGTGAAGCACAATCTAATCAGCCCCAGCATTTT
CASSEAQSNQPQHF
>TRBV28|TRBJ2-7|TRBD2|.
TGTGCCAGCAGTTTAGTGAGGACTAGCTCCTACGAGCAGTACTTC
CASSLVRTSSYEQYF
>TRBV30|TRBJ2-3|.|.
TGTGCCTGGAGAACAGGGCTTAGCACAGATACGCAGTATTTT
CAWRTGLSTDTQYF
>TRBV7-9|TRBJ2-7|.|many
TGTGCCAGCAGCTTAATAGTCTACGAGCAGTACTTC
CASSLIVYEQYF
>TRBV10-3|TRBJ2-3|.|few
TGTGCCATCAGTCCTCCGGGGGCAGGCACAGATACGCAGTATTTT
CAISPPGAGTDTQYF
>TRBV4-2|TRBJ2-1|TRBD2|.
TGTGCCAGCAGCCAAGGAGAACGACTAGCGGGGTCCGGCAATGAGCAGTTCTTC
CASSQGERLAGSGNEQFF
>TRBV5-1|TRBJ2-4|.|.
TGCGCCAGCAGCAGGGGTCTCGGGGCCTTGGCAACAAACATTCAGTACTTC
CASSRGLGALATNIQYF
>TRBV7-2|TRBJ1-6|.|.
TGTGCCAGCAGCTTCAGCCGGTGGGATTCACCCCTCCACTTT
CASSFSRWDSPLHF
>TRBV15|TRBJ1-4|TRBD1|.
TGTGCCACCAGCAGAAAACAGGGGGCGGCTAATGAAAAACTGTTTTTT
CATSRKQGAANEKLFF
>TRBV19|TRBJ2-6|TRBD1|.
TGTGCCAGTAGTACAGGGGGCCTAGCTGGGGCCAACGTCCTGACTTTC
CASSTGGLAGANVLTF
>TRBV5-6|TRBJ2-2|TRBD1|.
TGTGCCAGCAGCTCCCCCAGGGGGCGCATCACCGGGGAGCTGTTTTTT
CASSSPRGRITGELFF
>TRBV27|TRBJ2-1|TRBD2|.
TGTGCCAGCTCCAAAAACGGGGGGAGCTCCTACAATGAGCAGTTCTTC
CASSKNGGSSYNEQFF
>TRBV27|TRBJ1-1|TRBD1|.
TGTGCCAGCAGTCGACGGACAGGAAGCATGAACACTGAAGCTTTCTTT
CASSRRTGSMNTEAFF
>TRBV28|TRBJ1-4|.|.
TGTGCCAGCAGTTTTGTGTCAGCCGGGGGCGAAAAACTGTTTTTT
CASSFVSAGGEKLFF
>TRBV5-1|TRBJ2-5|TRBD1|.
TGCGCCAGCAGCGGGGACAGGCCTCCGGAGACCCAGTACTTC
CASSGDRPPETQYF
>TRBV5-8|TRBJ1-5|.|.
TGTGCCAGCACTTCGCCATGGGAGGGAAGGTATCAGCCCCAGCATTTT
CASTSPWEGRYQPQHF
>TRBV29-1|TRBJ2-1|TRBD2|.
TGCAGCGTTGAAGCCCAACCTAGCGGAGGATTAAAATTGTACAATGAGCAGTTCTTC
CSVEAQPSGGLKLYNEQFF
>TRBV6-6|TRBJ1-3|.|.
TGTGCCAGCAGTTACTCTATTGGACTGGCTGGAAACACCATATATTTT
CASSYSIGLAGNTIYF
>TRBV30|TRBJ2-1|.|.
TGTGCCTGGAAGCGCCGGGCGGGGTCTATGAATGAGCAGTTCTTC
CAWKRRAGSMNEQFF
>TRBV13|TRBJ2-3|.|.
TGTGCCAGCAGCTTACGCCCGGGAGATACGCAGTATTTT
CASSLRPGDTQYF
>TRBV7-3|TRBJ2-5|.|few
TGTGCCAGCAGCTTATTGGGGGGAGGTCAACAAGAGACCCAGTACTTC
CASSLLGGGQQETQYF
>TRBV7-9|TRBJ1-1|.|few
TGTGCCAGCAGCACCACCGGGGGGACTGAAGCTTTCTTT
CASSTTGGTEAFF
>TRBV6-1|TRBJ2-7|.|.
TGTGCCAGCAGTGAAGTATCCTACGAGCAGTACTTC
CASSEVSYEQYF
>TRBV27|TRBJ2-1|.|.
TGTGCCAGCAGACAGGGTAGGAATGAGCAGTTCTTC
CASRQGRNEQFF
>TRBV27|TRBJ2-7|TRBD1|.
TGTGCCAGCAGTCGCGACAGGGAAGACTTCTACGAGCAGTACTTC
CASSRDREDFYEQYF
>TRBV5-1|TRBJ1-2|.|many
TGCGCCAGCAGCTTGGGGGACACCCAGTGGGGCTACACCTTC
CASSLGDTQWGYTF
>TRBV5-5|TRBJ2-4|.|.
TGTGCCAGCAGCTTGGTTCAACAAAACATTCAGTACTTC
CASSLVQQNIQYF
>TRBV14|TRBJ1-1|.|.
TGTGCCAGCAGCCAGTGGGGAGCAGGGCTGACTGAAGCTTTCTTT
CASSQWGAGLTEAFF
>TRBV28|TRBJ2-3|TRBD2|.
TGTGCCAGCAGTTTTTTTCAAGCGGGAGGGTTGACAGATACGCAGTATTTT
CASSFFQAGGLTDTQYF
>TRBV4-3|TRBJ2-7|.|.
TGCGCCAGCAGCCAAGCTCCGGGCTACGAGCAGTACTTC
CASSQAPGYEQYF
>TRBV2|TRBJ1-5|.|.
TGTGCCAGCACTGTGTCCGCGGGGGAACAGCCCCAGCATTTT
CASTVSAGEQPQHF
>TRBV28|TRBJ2-7|.|.
TGTGCCAGCAGCTCCACCCGAGTAGTGAACGAGCAGTACTTC
CASSSTRVVNEQYF
>TRBV7-2|TRBJ2-1|TRBD2|few
TGTGCCAGCAGCTCGGGGACTAGCGGGATCAATGAGCAGTTCTTC
CASSSGTSGINEQFF
>TRBV5-4|TRBJ1-2|.|once
TGTGCCAGCAGCCCCCAGGGGTTCAACTATGGCTACACCTTC
CASSPQGFNYGYTF
>TRBV7-2|TRBJ2-1|TRBD2|once
TGTGCCAGCAACATAGGGGGACTAGGAACCTACAATGAGCAGTTCTTC
CASNIGGLGTYNEQFF
>TRBV27|TRBJ2-7|.|.
TGTGCCAGCAGTCCCGTAGCGTCGTCTATCTCAGTGGATCCCCGCCAATACTTC
CASSPVASSISVDPRQYF
>TRBV6-5|TRBJ2-7|.|.
TGTGCCAGCAGCCCCGTTTTGGGCGACTACTACGAGCAGTACTTC
CASSPVLGDYYEQYF
>TRBV18|TRBJ1-4|TRBD1|.
TGTGCCAGCTCACCACGCGGGACAGGGGGGCCTAATGAAAAACTGTTTTTT
CASSPRGTGGPNEKLFF
>TRBV15|TRBJ1-2|.|.
TGTGCCACCAGCAGAGAGCTGGGAGCAAACTATGGCTACACCTTC
CATSRELGANYGYTF
>TRBV5-1|TRBJ1-2|TRBD1|.
TGCGCCAGCAGCTTCTCCTTGACTCCGGGACAGGGAAACTATGGCTACACCTTC
CASSFSLTPGQGNYGYTF
>TRBV7-2|TRBJ2-7|.|.
TGTGCCAGCAGCCAACCGGGAGAGGGTTCCTACGAGCAGTACTTC
CASSQPGEGSYEQYF
>TRBV2|TRBJ1-5|.|.
TGTGCCAGCAGTCCAATGGGGGATCCTGTCTATCAGCCCCAGCATTTT
CASSPMGDPVYQPQHF
>TRBV18|TRBJ2-7|.|.
TGTGCCAGCTCACCGAACCGGGAGATCGAGCAGTACTTC
CASSPNREIEQYF
>TRBV6-5|TRBJ2-7|TRBD2|.
TGTGCCAGCAGGCGGGGGACCAACTACGAGCAGTACTTC
CASRRGTNYEQYF
>TRBV5-6|TRBJ2-1|TRBD2|.
TGTGCCAGCAGCGAACTGACTAGCGGGAGAGGCTACAATGAGCAGTTCTTC
CASSELTSGRGYNEQFF
>TRBV28|TRBJ1-2|TRBD1|few
TGTGCCAGCAGCATACAGGGGAACTATGGCTACACCTTC
CASSIQGNYGYTF
>TRBV7-8|TRBJ1-5|.|.
TGTGCCAGCAGCCCTCCGGGGCAGCCCCAGCATTTT
CASSPPGQPQHF
>TRBV2|TRBJ1-4|TRBD1|.
TGTGCCAGCAGTGATAGGGGACAGACTAATGAAAAACTGTTTTTT
CASSDRGQTNEKLFF
>TRBV7-9|TRBJ2-1|.|.
TGTGCCAGCAGCTTACACAGAACCTACAATGAGCAGTTCTTC
CASSLHRTYNEQFF
>TRBV10-3|TRBJ2-7|.|.
TGTGCCATCAGTGAGTCGAGGACAGCCTACGAGCAGTACTTC
CAISESRTAYEQYF